Below are 11 T cell receptor beta chains sequenced from a single sample in a study of shared clonotypes between healthy human individuals. Only CD45RO-negative cells positively selected for CCR7 counted as naive CD8 cells, so terminally differentiated effector memory CD45RA+ cells were excluded. The table came from immunoSEQ multiplex PCR; TCRdb's copy has only in-frame clones and leaves some out. This table holds millions of clones, about 95% found once. The sequencing input was naive CD8+ T cells sorted from blood. The receptor set was obtained from a man younger than 35 in good health.

This clone was observed once. The sample contains more than one DNA sequence encoding this CDR3. The chain has TRBV9 and TRBJ2-1; D unclear. The CDR3 totals 13 residues. V lost 0 bases and J 8 bases, leaving 9 bases between the germline ends. CDR1 is SGDLS and CDR2 is YYNGEE in the germline V gene. The CDR3 reads CASSVASGYEQFF. The CDR3 DNA sequence: TGTGCCAGCAGCGTAGCGAGTGGATATGAGCAGTTCTTC.

The chain joins TRBV5-4 to TRBJ2-3, with D unresolved. Germline CDR1 is SGHNT and CDR2 is YYREEE (reference sequence). This CDR3 region has 12 residues. V lost 1 base and J 6 bases, leaving 6 bases between the germline ends. CDR3 coding DNA: TGTGCCAGCAGCTTGCCTGTTGATACGCAGTATTTT. The encoded protein is CASSLPVDTQYF.

The V call is TRBV4-3, the J call TRBJ2-7, with D perhaps assigned TRBD1 or TRBD2 (6 bases each). Germline CDR1 is LGHNA and CDR2 is YSLEER. V was trimmed by 0 bases and J by 2 bases, leaving 11 bases between them. This CDR3 has 15 residues. CDR3 region: CASSQEGGSTYEQYF. The CDR3 DNA reads as TGCGCCAGCAGCCAAGAGGGGGGCTCGACCTACGAGCAGTACTTC.

This clone appeared a single time. The CDR3 loop is CAAGVGYGYTF. The CDR3 DNA reads as TGTGCCGCGGGAGTAGGGTATGGCTACACCTTC. This rearrangement joins TRBV19 to TRBJ1-2; D is uncertain. With 11 bases removed from V and 5 bases from J, the gap between germline ends came to 12 bases. Germline assignment: CDR1 LNHDA and CDR2 SQIVND (reference sequence). The CDR3 is 11 amino acids.

The chain recombines TRBV6-5 with TRBJ1-2, with a tentative D call TRBD1 (5 bases). CDR3 length equals 11 residues. In germline, CDR1 is MNHEY, CDR2 SVGAGI. V was pared by 8 bases and J by 5 bases, with 9 bases between. CDR3 nucleotide sequence: TGTGCCAGCCACGGGGCATATGGCTACACCTTC. Translated, it gives CASHGAYGYTF.

V and J are TRBV27 and TRBJ2-3; unclear D gene. Per germline, CDR1 MNHEY and CDR2 SMNVEV (reference sequence). Between the trimmed V and J ends, which lost 6 bases and 8 bases, there was a span of 9 bases. This CDR3 comprises 11 residues. Here the CDR3 DNA reads TGTGCCAGCAGCGAGATGGGTACGCAGTATTTT. Translated: CASSEMGTQYF.

This clone was seen once. This chain links TRBV5-6 with TRBJ2-7; D may be TRBD2 (5 bases). CDR1 SGHDT and CDR2 YYEEEE come from the germline V gene. The ends were cut back, 2 bases at V and 0 bases at J, with 18 bases in the middle. The CDR3 contains 17 residues. Here the CDR3 reads CASSLPAGKLSSYEQYF. The CDR3 DNA is TGTGCCAGCAGCTTACCGGCGGGCAAACTGAGCTCCTACGAGCAGTACTTC.

This chain links TRBV29-1 with TRBJ2-3, with TRBD1 matching 11 bases. Germline CDR1 SQVTM, CDR2 ANQGSEA. The CDR3 sequence is 14 residues long. The V segment lost 4 bases and the J segment 3 bases; nucleotides outside the gene matches: 3. The CDR3 is CSVAGQGGTDTQYF. The CDR3 nucleotides read TGCAGCGTTGCGGGACAGGGGGGGACAGATACGCAGTATTTT.

V and J are TRBV5-1 and TRBJ1-2; tentatively, D is TRBD1 (6 bases). Germline-derived CDR1 and CDR2 are SGHRS and YFSETQ. V was cut by 1 base and J by 3 bases, with 7 bases left in between. The length of the CDR3 is 13 residues. CDR3 protein: CASSLRQDYGYTF. The CDR3 DNA sequence: TGCGCCAGCAGCTTGAGACAGGACTATGGCTACACCTTC.

The chain joins TRBV2 to TRBJ2-7; the match to TRBD1 covers 8 bases. This CDR3 comprises 15 residues. CDR1 SNHLY and CDR2 FYNNEI come from the germline V gene. V shed 5 bases and J 4 bases; nucleotides not matched to a gene: 10. The CDR3 reads CASSPAGTGEYEQYF. The CDR3 DNA is TGTGCCAGCAGTCCTGCCGGGACAGGAGAATACGAGCAGTACTTC. Filled out from reference TRBV2 and TRBJ2-7, the complete variable domain reads EPEVTQTPSHQVTQMGQEVILRCVPISNHLYFYWYRQILGQKVEFLVSFYNNEISEKSEIFDDQFSVERPDGSNFTLKIRSTKLEDSAMYFCASSPAGTGEYEQYFGPGTRLTVT.

This chain links TRBV6-5 with TRBJ2-2; 7 positions agree with TRBD1. J gave up 7 bases and V 2 bases, and 7 bases lay outside the gene matches. Germline CDR1 reads MNHEY; CDR2 reads SVGAGI. The CDR3 runs to 15 residues. In DNA form, the CDR3 reads TGTGCCAGCAGTTACGCCCTGACAGGGATCGGGGAGCTGTTTTTT. This sequence encodes CASSYALTGIGELFF.